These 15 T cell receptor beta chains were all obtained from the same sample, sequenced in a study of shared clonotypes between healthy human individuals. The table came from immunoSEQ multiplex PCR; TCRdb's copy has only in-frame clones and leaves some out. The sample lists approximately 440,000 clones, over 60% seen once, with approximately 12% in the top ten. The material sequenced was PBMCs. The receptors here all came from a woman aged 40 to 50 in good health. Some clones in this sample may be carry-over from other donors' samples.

CDR3: CASSDSVLGNEQFF. The CDR3, as DNA: TGTGCCAGCAGCGATAGCGTCCTGGGGAATGAGCAGTTCTTC. The V call is TRBV11-3, the J call TRBJ2-1; D perhaps matches TRBD2 (5 bases). Germline CDR1 and CDR2: SGHNT and YENEEA. V dropped 5 bases and J dropped 7 bases, with 15 bases sitting between them. The CDR3 loop spans 14 amino acids.

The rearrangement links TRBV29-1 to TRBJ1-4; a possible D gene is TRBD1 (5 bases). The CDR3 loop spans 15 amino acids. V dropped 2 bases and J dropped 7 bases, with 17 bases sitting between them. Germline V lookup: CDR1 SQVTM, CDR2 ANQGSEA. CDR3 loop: CSVEMESGHAEKLFF. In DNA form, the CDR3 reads TGCAGCGTTGAAATGGAGTCAGGACACGCTGAAAAACTGTTTTTT. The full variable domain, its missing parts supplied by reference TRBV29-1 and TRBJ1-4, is SAVISQKPSRDICQRGTSLTIQCQVDSQVTMMFWYRQQPGQSLTLIATANQGSEATYESGFVIDKFPISRPNLTFSTLTVSNMSPEDSSIYLCSVEMESGHAEKLFFGSGTQLSVL.

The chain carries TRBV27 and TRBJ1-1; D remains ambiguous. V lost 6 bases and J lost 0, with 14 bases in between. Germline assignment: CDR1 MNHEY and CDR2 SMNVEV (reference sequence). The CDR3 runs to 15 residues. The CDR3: CASRTLAPMNTEAFF. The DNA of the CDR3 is TGTGCCAGCAGGACCTTGGCCCCAATGAACACTGAAGCTTTCTTT.

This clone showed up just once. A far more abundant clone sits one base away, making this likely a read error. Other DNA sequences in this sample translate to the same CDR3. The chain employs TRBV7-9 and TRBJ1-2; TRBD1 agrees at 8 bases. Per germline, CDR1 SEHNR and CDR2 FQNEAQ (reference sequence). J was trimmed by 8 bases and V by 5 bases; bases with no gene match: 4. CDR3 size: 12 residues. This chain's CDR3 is CASSQTGDGYTF. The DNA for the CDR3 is TGTGCCAGCAGCCAGACAGGGGACGGCTACACCTTC.

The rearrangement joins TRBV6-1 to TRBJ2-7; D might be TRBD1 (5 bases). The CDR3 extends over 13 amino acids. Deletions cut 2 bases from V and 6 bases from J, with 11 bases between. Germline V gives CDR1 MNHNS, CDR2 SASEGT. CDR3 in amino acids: CASSESRVGEQYF. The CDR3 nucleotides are TGTGCCAGCAGTGAATCCAGGGTGGGCGAGCAGTACTTC.

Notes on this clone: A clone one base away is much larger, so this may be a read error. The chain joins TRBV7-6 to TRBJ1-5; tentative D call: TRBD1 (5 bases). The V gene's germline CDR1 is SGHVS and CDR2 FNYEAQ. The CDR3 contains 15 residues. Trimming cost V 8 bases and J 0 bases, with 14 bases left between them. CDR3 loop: CASGGHYYSNQPQHF. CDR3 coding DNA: TGTGCCAGCGGCGGACACTACTATAGCAATCAGCCCCAGCATTTT.

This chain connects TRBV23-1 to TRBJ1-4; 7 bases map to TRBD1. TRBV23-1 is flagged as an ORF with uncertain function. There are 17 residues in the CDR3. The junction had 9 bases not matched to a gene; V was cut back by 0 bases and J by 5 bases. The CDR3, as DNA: TGCGCCAGCAGTCAATCAGGTCAGGGGGAGACCAATGAAAAACTGTTTTTT. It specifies CASSQSGQGETNEKLFF.

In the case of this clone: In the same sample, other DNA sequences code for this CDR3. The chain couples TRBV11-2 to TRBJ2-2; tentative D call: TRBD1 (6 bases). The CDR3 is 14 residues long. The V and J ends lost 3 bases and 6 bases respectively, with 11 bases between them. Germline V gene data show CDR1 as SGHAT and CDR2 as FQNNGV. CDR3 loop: CASSFRAGAGELFF. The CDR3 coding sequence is TGTGCCAGCAGCTTCAGAGCAGGGGCCGGGGAGCTGTTTTTT.

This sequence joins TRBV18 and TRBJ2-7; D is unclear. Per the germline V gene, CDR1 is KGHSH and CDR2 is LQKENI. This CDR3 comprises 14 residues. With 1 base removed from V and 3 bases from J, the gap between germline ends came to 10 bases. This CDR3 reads CASSPRLSGYEQYF. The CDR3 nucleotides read TGTGCCAGCTCACCACGCCTATCCGGCTACGAGCAGTACTTC.

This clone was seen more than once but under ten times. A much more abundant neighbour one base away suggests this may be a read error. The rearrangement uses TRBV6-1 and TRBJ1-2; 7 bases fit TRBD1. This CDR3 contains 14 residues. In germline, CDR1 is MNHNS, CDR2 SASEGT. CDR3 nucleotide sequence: TGTGCCACCATTTCGACAGGGCAGCGAGATGGCTGCACCTTC. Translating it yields CATISTGQRDGCTF.

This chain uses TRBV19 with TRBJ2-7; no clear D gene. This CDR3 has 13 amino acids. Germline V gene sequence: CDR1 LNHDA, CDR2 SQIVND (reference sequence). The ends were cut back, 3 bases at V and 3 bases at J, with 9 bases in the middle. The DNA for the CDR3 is TGTGCCAGTAGTATGAACGGCTTCTACGAGCAGTACTTC. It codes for CASSMNGFYEQYF.

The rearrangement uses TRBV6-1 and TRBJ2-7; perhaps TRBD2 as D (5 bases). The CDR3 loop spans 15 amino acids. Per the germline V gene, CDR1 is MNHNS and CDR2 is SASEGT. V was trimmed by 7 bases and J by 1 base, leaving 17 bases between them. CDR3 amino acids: CASIRIDGESYEQYF. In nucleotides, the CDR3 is TGTGCCAGCATCAGGATCGATGGGGAGTCCTACGAGCAGTACTTC.

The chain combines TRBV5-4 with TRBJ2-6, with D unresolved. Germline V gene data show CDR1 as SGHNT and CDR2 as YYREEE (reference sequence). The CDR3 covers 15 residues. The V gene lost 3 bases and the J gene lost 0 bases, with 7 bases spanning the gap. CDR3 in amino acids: CASSWADSGANVLTF. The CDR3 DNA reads TGTGCCAGCAGCTGGGCCGACTCTGGGGCCAACGTCCTGACTTTC.

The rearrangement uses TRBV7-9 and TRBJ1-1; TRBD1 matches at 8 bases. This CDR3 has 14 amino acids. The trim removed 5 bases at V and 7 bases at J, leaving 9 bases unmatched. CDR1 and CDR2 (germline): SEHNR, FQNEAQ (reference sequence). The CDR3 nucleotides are TGTGCCAGCAGCGAACTGCAGGGGGCGGATGAAGCTTTCTTT. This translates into CASSELQGADEAFF.

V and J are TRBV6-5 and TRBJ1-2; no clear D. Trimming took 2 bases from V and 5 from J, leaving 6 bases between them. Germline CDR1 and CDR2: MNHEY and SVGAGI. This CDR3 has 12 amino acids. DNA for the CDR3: TGTGCCAGCAGTTACGCGGGTTATGGCTACACCTTC. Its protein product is CASSYAGYGYTF.